What follows are 8 T cell receptor beta chains derived from one specimen sequenced in a study of blood T cell repertoires in COVID-19. The table came from immunoSEQ multiplex PCR; TCRdb's copy has only in-frame clones and leaves some out. The sample records 250,000 to 350,000 clones, 80% to 85% being singletons. Material: peripheral blood. The origin of the receptors is an older person with COVID-19, enrolled during active disease.

V and J are TRBV12-3 or TRBV12-4 and TRBJ2-5, with unresolved D. V lost 10 bases to trimming and J lost 5 bases, with 11 bases between them. The CDR3 has 11 residues. The CDR3 here is CATSFMETQYF. DNA of the CDR3: TGTGCCACCAGCTTTATGGAGACCCAGTACTTC.

This clone was observed once. The rearrangement links TRBV27 to TRBJ2-2, with 10 bases that match TRBD2. Germline assignment: CDR1 MNHEY and CDR2 SMNVEV (reference sequence). Trimming at V came to 5 bases and at J to 5 bases, leaving 8 bases not matched to a gene. The CDR3 is made up of 16 amino acids. CDR3 in amino acids: CASSPLSGRGTGELFF. The CDR3 region has the DNA TGTGCCAGCAGTCCTCTCAGCGGGAGGGGTACCGGGGAGCTGTTTTTT.

CDR3: CASSQVVGRQGLKETQYF. CDR3 nucleotides: TGCGCCAGCAGCCAAGTCGTCGGCCGACAGGGGTTGAAAGAGACCCAGTACTTC. The V and J genes are TRBV4-1 and TRBJ2-5; the match to TRBD1 covers 8 bases. The CDR3 extends over 18 amino acids. The junction had 13 bases not matched to a gene; V was cut back by 1 base and J by 3 bases. CDR1 and CDR2 from the germline V gene are MGHRA and YSYEKL.

This chain connects TRBV9 to TRBJ1-2; D remains ambiguous. The V end was cut by 0 bases, the J end by 1 base, with 7 bases between. The CDR3 contains 14 residues. CDR1 and CDR2 from the germline V gene are SGDLS and YYNGEE. This CDR3 is CASSVGGFNYGYTF. In nucleotides, the CDR3 is TGTGCCAGCAGCGTAGGTGGCTTTAACTATGGCTACACCTTC.

The chain links TRBV19 to TRBJ1-5; TRBD1 agrees at 10 bases. With V trimmed by 5 bases and J by 1 base, 5 bases remained unmatched. CDR1 and CDR2 (germline): LNHDA, SQIVND (reference sequence). The CDR3 runs to 16 residues. The chain's CDR3 is CASSPSTGGSNQPQHF. Here the CDR3 DNA reads TGTGCCAGTAGTCCGTCGACAGGGGGCAGCAATCAGCCCCAGCATTTT.

This clone was seen a few times. The rearrangement links TRBV7-3 to TRBJ1-2, with D possibly TRBD1 on 5 matching bases. Trimming removed 7 bases at V and 6 bases at J, with 18 bases between. The CDR3 extends over 14 amino acids. The germline V gene has CDR1 SGHTA and CDR2 FQGTGA. The CDR3, as DNA: TGTGCCAGCACCCCGGGGGGGAAGGTCCATGGCTACACCTTC. Amino acids: CASTPGGKVHGYTF. Variable domain in full (rest from reference TRBV7-3 and TRBJ1-2): GAGVSQTPSNKVTEKGKYVELRCDPISGHTALYWYRQSLGQGPEFLIYFQGTGAADDSGLPNDRFFAVRPEGSVSTLKIQRTERGDSAVYLCASTPGGKVHGYTFGSGTRLTVV.

V and J are TRBV6-5 and TRBJ2-6; the D is unclear. V was cut by 7 bases and J by 0 bases, with 7 bases left in between. The V gene's germline CDR1 is MNHEY and CDR2 SVGAGI. CDR3 length: 14 residues. CDR3 region: CASKEISGANVLTF. The CDR3, as DNA: TGTGCCAGCAAGGAGATCTCTGGGGCCAACGTCCTGACTTTC.

This clone showed up just once. J is TRBJ1-2 and V is TRBV2; no firm D call. The CDR3 has 15 residues. Germline CDR1 reads SNHLY; CDR2 reads FYNNEI. V dropped 2 bases and J dropped 6 bases, with 16 bases sitting between them. The CDR3 region is CASSERSGKFHGYTF. The DNA for the CDR3 is TGTGCCAGCAGTGAAAGGTCAGGAAAGTTTCATGGCTACACCTTC.